These 22 T cell receptor beta chains originate from one sample sequenced in a study of blood T cell repertoires in COVID-19. Produced via immunoSEQ multiplex PCR; TCRdb's table is partial and in-frame only. The sample carries roughly 180,000 clones, less than 85% recorded once. The sequenced material came from peripheral blood. The receptors come from a woman of 80 years or more with active or convalescent COVID-19.

The chain recombines TRBV12-5 with TRBJ2-3; a possible D gene is TRBD1 (6 bases). CDR1 is LGHNT and CDR2 is FRNRAP in the germline V gene. The CDR3 consists of 13 residues. Trimming cost V 3 bases and J 3 bases, with 7 bases left between them. As DNA, the CDR3 is TGTGCTAGTGGTTTCAGGGGAACAGATACGCAGTATTTT. Translated, it gives CASGFRGTDTQYF.

This chain's CDR3 is CASGLKNRETQYF. As DNA, the CDR3 is TGTGCCAGCGGACTGAAAAACAGAGAGACCCAGTACTTC. The chain recombines TRBV6-5 with TRBJ2-5, with a tentative D call TRBD2 (5 bases). V was cut by 8 bases and J by 4 bases, with 14 bases left in between. CDR1 and CDR2 (germline): MNHEY, SVGAGI. The CDR3 length is 13 residues.

This clone is medium-sized within its sample. This chain links TRBV6-4 with TRBJ1-2, with unresolved D. V dropped 0 bases and J dropped 0 bases, with 8 bases sitting between them. Germline V CDR1 and CDR2: MRHNA, SNTAGT. This CDR3 region has 15 residues. CDR3 nucleotide sequence: TGTGCCAGCAGTGACTCGGGAGAGACTAACTATGGCTACACCTTC. It codes for CASSDSGETNYGYTF.

The chain uses TRBV7-3 and TRBJ2-1; 9 bases match TRBD2. CDR1 is SGHTA and CDR2 is FQGTGA in the germline V gene. CDR3 length: 15 amino acids. V dropped 4 bases and J dropped 1; count of bases not matched to a gene: 2. DNA for the CDR3: TGTGCCAGCAGCTCAGGACTAGCGTCCTACAATGAGCAGTTCTTC. This sequence encodes CASSSGLASYNEQFF.

The chain carries TRBV11-3 and TRBJ2-1, with D perhaps matching TRBD2 (5 bases). CDR3 length equals 12 residues. Trimming removed 5 bases from V and 10 bases from J, with 12 bases in between. CDR1 and CDR2 (germline): SGHNT, YENEEA. The CDR3 here is CASSRHPGEQFF. The CDR3 DNA follows: TGTGCCAGCAGCCGACACCCGGGAGAGCAGTTCTTC.

This chain links TRBV30 with TRBJ1-1, with a possible D match to TRBD1 (6 bases). V was shortened by 0 bases and J by 3 bases, with 11 bases between the two germline ends. CDR1 GTSNPN and CDR2 SVGIG come from the germline V gene (reference sequence). This CDR3 contains 14 residues. CDR3 coding DNA: TGTGCCTGGAGTGTAGCAGGGGTTGACACTGAAGCTTTCTTT. Translated, it gives CAWSVAGVDTEAFF.

Worth noting for this clone: In the same sample, other DNA sequences code for this CDR3. The chain employs TRBV19 and TRBJ1-5, with D perhaps matching TRBD1 (6 bases). V lost 6 bases to trimming and J lost 3 bases, with 9 bases between them. The CDR3 is 13 amino acids. The germline CDR1 and CDR2 sequences are LNHDA and SQIVND (reference sequence). As DNA, the CDR3 is TGTGCCAGTAGGTACAGGGTCAATCAGCCCCAGCATTTT. Translating gives CASRYRVNQPQHF.

About this clone itself: The same CDR3 also results from other DNA sequences found in this sample. The chain is built from TRBV30 and TRBJ2-4; 9 nucleotides align to TRBD1. The CDR3 extends over 13 amino acids. Trimming at V came to 0 bases and at J to 7 bases, leaving 1 base not matched to a gene. Germline V gene data show CDR1 as GTSNPN and CDR2 as SVGIG (reference sequence). CDR3 nucleotide sequence: TGTGCCTGGAGTGTGACAGGGGGGAACATTCAGTACTTC. Translated: CAWSVTGGNIQYF. The full variable domain, its missing parts supplied by reference TRBV30 and TRBJ2-4, is SQTIHQWPATLVQPVGSPLSLECTVEGTSNPNLYWYRQAAGRGLQLLFYSVGIGQISSEVPQNLSASRPQDRQFILSSKKLLLSDSGFYLCAWSVTGGNIQYFGAGTRLSVL.

This clone was seen a handful of times. The chain joins TRBV9 to TRBJ1-5; TRBD1 matches 8 bases. Germline assignment: CDR1 SGDLS and CDR2 YYNGEE. The CDR3 totals 21 residues. V shed 6 bases and J 0 bases; nucleotides not matched to a gene: 23. This CDR3 is CASTIILTGTGTIHSNQPQHF. As DNA, the CDR3 is TGTGCCAGCACCATCATACTAACCGGGACAGGAACCATCCATAGCAATCAGCCCCAGCATTTT. The full variable domain, completed using reference TRBV9 and TRBJ1-5, is DSGVTQTPKHLITATGQRVTLRCSPRSGDLSVYWYQQSLDQGLQFLIQYYNGEERAKGNILERFSAQQFPDLHSELNLSSLELGDSALYFCASTIILTGTGTIHSNQPQHFGDGTRLSIL.

The chain recombines TRBV27 with TRBJ1-6; a possible D gene is TRBD1 (5 bases). The CDR3 length is 12 residues. With 7 bases removed from V and 8 bases from J, the gap between germline ends came to 9 bases. From germline, CDR1 is MNHEY and CDR2 SMNVEV (reference sequence). DNA for the CDR3: TGTGCCAGCACCCAAGGGGATTCACCCCTCCACTTT. The encoded protein is CASTQGDSPLHF.

This clone came up a few times. The V call is TRBV7-9, the J call TRBJ1-3, with D possibly TRBD1 on 5 matching bases. The V gene's germline CDR1 is SEHNR and CDR2 FQNEAQ (reference sequence). Trimming pared 6 bases from V and 2 bases from J, leaving 8 bases between. This CDR3 is built from 13 residues. CDR3 loop: CASREQAGNTIYF. The DNA for the CDR3 is TGTGCCAGCAGGGAACAGGCTGGAAACACCATATATTTT.

This chain uses TRBV5-6 with TRBJ1-2; D unclear. Germline assignment: CDR1 SGHDT and CDR2 YYEEEE. V was clipped by 0 bases and J by 2 bases, with 20 bases between them. This CDR3 has 18 residues. The CDR3 is CASSLVGRHSGRNYGYTF. CDR3 nucleotides: TGTGCCAGCAGCTTGGTGGGTCGTCATTCGGGAAGAAACTATGGCTACACCTTC. Full variable domain (outside the CDR3, taken from reference TRBV5-6 and TRBJ1-2): DAGVTQSPTHLIKTRGQQVTLRCSPKSGHDTVSWYQQALGQGPQFIFQYYEEEERQRGNFPDRFSGHQFPNYSSELNVNALLLGDSALYLCASSLVGRHSGRNYGYTFGSGTRLTVV.

The rearrangement links TRBV7-9 to TRBJ2-1, with 10 bases lining up with TRBD2. The CDR3 runs to 17 residues. CDR1 and CDR2 (germline): SEHNR, FQNEAQ (reference sequence). J was trimmed by 6 bases and V by 0 bases; bases with no gene match: 8. The CDR3 region is CASSLALAGGKLNEQFF. The CDR3 DNA is TGTGCCAGCAGCTTAGCCTTAGCGGGAGGTAAGCTCAATGAGCAGTTCTTC.

This clone ranks as medium-sized. The chain has TRBV27 and TRBJ2-7, with TRBD1 as a possible D gene (5 bases). CDR3 size: 14 residues. The germline V gene has CDR1 MNHEY and CDR2 SMNVEV (reference sequence). Trimming took off 0 bases at V and 4 bases at J, with 10 bases between the two ends. Here the CDR3 DNA reads TGTGCCAGCAGTTTATCTAGGGGAACTTACGAGCAGTACTTC. Encoded protein: CASSLSRGTYEQYF.

The CDR3 coding sequence is TGTGCCTGGAGTGTACGGTCAGGTCCGATGAACACTGAAGCTTTCTTT. The encoded protein is CAWSVRSGPMNTEAFF. The chain carries TRBV30 and TRBJ1-1; D is unclear. Germline CDR1 is GTSNPN and CDR2 is SVGIG (reference sequence). The CDR3 extends over 16 amino acids. V was pared by 0 bases and J by 0 bases, with 14 bases between.

The V gene is TRBV6-1, the J gene TRBJ1-2; TRBD1 is a possible D gene (6 bases). The ends were cut back, 0 bases at V and 8 bases at J, with 13 bases in the middle. Germline V gene data show CDR1 as MNHNS and CDR2 as SASEGT. This CDR3 has 14 residues. As DNA, the CDR3 is TGTGCCAGCAGTGAAGCAGGGGGGGGCCGGGGCTACACCTTC. Its translation is CASSEAGGGRGYTF.

This rearrangement joins TRBV27 to TRBJ1-2; D uncertain. CDR1 is MNHEY and CDR2 is SMNVEV in the germline V gene (reference sequence). V was shortened by 3 bases and J by 0 bases, with 11 bases between the two germline ends. The CDR3 loop spans 15 amino acids. The CDR3 coding sequence is TGTGCCAGCAGTTTTACAGTACCAGCTAACTATGGCTACACCTTC. It translates to CASSFTVPANYGYTF.

The V and J genes are TRBV19 and TRBJ1-1, with a possible D match to TRBD1 (5 bases). CDR3 length: 15 amino acids. Trimming pared 2 bases from V and 0 bases from J, leaving 10 bases between. Germline V gene lookup returns CDR1 LNHDA and CDR2 SQIVND (reference sequence). CDR3 sequence (DNA): TGTGCCAGTAGTATATCAGGGTCCATGAACACTGAAGCTTTCTTT. It translates to CASSISGSMNTEAFF.

This clone was seen a single time. V gene TRBV10-3 combines with J gene TRBJ2-3; 10 nucleotides line up with TRBD2. From germline, CDR1 is ENHRY and CDR2 SYGVKD. CDR3 size: 13 residues. The V gene end was trimmed by 10 bases and the J gene end by 3 bases; junction bases not matched to a gene: 4. This chain's CDR3 is CATTSGYTDTQYF. For the CDR3, the DNA is TGTGCCACGACTAGCGGGTATACAGATACGCAGTATTTT.

This clone was counted between two and nine times. The chain has TRBV3-1 (or the pseudogene TRBV3-2) and TRBJ1-2; TRBD1 might be the D (6 bases). Trimming left V 4 bases short and J 6 bases short, with 18 bases between. CDR3 length: 15 amino acids. Germline CDR1 LGHDT, CDR2 YNNKEL (reference sequence). DNA for the CDR3: TGTGCCAGCAGCCGTGTTGACTCCCAGGGGAATGGCTACACCTTC. Protein sequence: CASSRVDSQGNGYTF.

The chain carries TRBV5-1 and TRBJ1-1, with 8 bases lining up with TRBD1. CDR3 length equals 14 residues. The trim removed 3 bases at V and 1 base at J, leaving 2 bases unmatched. Germline V lookup: CDR1 SGHRS, CDR2 YFSETQ. Here the CDR3 DNA reads TGCGCCAGCAGCTCCAGGGGGCAGAACACTGAAGCTTTCTTT. Protein sequence: CASSSRGQNTEAFF.

The chain recombines TRBV15 with TRBJ2-7, with 14 nucleotides matching TRBD2. This CDR3 contains 19 residues. V shed 1 base and J 0 bases; nucleotides not matched to a gene: 8. Per the germline V gene, CDR1 is LNHNV and CDR2 is YYDKDF (reference sequence). The CDR3 protein is CATSRGIGTSGGNSYEQYF. CDR3 bases: TGTGCCACCAGCAGAGGGATTGGGACTAGCGGGGGAAACTCCTACGAGCAGTACTTC.